The clone carrying this T cell receptor (beta chain) was found once. The J segment lost 10 bases and the V segment lost 5 bases, leaving 7 bases of the junction unmatched. The CDR3 covers 13 residues. Original processing notes: It was from reference gene primer amplification that nucleated cell counts were estimated. Here immunoSEQ multiplex PCR was the method, and the copy in TCRdb shows in-frame clones only, minus some. The V and J calls and clone size come from that table; D and trimming were worked out from the DNA. The data show over 150,000 clones, under 85% seen once. This specimen comes from a study of blood T cell repertoires in COVID-19. Study as a whole: Italy, Spain and the United States were the sources of the convalescent and acute COVID-19 samples. Sources were T cells, B-cell-depleted T cells, or PBMCs; the material itself was cDNA or gDNA.

This sequence was found in a human donor in a cohort sampled during active COVID-19. The genes are TRBV12-3 or TRBV12-4 and TRBJ2-1; 8 nucleotides align to TRBD2. Sequenced: peripheral blood. The CDR3 protein is CASSPDTSGEQFF. Here the CDR3 DNA reads TGTGCCAGCAGTCCGGACACTAGCGGAGAGCAGTTCTTC.